This is a list of T cell receptor beta chains from one sample in a study of T cells in Graves' hyperthyroidism and ophthalmopathy. MiXCR, run by TCRdb on the multiplex PCR reads, gives a single entry per CDR3 protein. The sample has roughly 160,000 distinct CDR3 sequences, about 9.4% seen once. The sample consisted of blood. Source of these receptors: a woman under 30 with Graves' hyperthyroidism that later progressed to Graves' ophthalmopathy. The CDR3 runs from the conserved cysteine through the conserved F or W. A D gene is named only where the DNA matches it firmly. The listing skips clone size in some rows; elsewhere it reads once, few, many or a size class.

V: TRBV9
J: TRBJ1-5
size: many
D: .
DNA: TGTGCCAGCAGCGATGGACAGACCAATCAGCCCCAGCATTTT
CDR3: CASSDGQTNQPQHF

V: TRBV20-1
J: TRBJ1-6
size: many
D: .
DNA: TGCAGTGCTACTGAAACAGGCGCGCGGTATTCACCCCTCCACTTT
CDR3: CSATETGARYSPLHF

V: TRBV3-1
J: TRBJ1-5
size: few
D: TRBD1
DNA: TGTGCCAGCAGCCAAGATTACGGGACAGGGGGTCAGCCCCAGCATTTT
CDR3: CASSQDYGTGGQPQHF

V: TRBV24-1
J: TRBJ2-2
size: many
D: .
DNA: TGTGCCACCAGTGGTATCACCGGGGAGCTGTTTTTT
CDR3: CATSGITGELFF

V: TRBV5-1
J: TRBJ2-2
size: .
D: .
DNA: TGCGCCAGCAGCCCCGAGGGGCCTGCGATCACCGGGGAGCTGTTTTTT
CDR3: CASSPEGPAITGELFF

V: TRBV12-3/TRBV12-4
J: TRBJ1-1
size: many
D: .
DNA: TGTGCCAGCAGTGCCAGGGCGTCCACTGAAGCTTTCTTT
CDR3: CASSARASTEAFF

V: TRBV7-7
J: TRBJ2-1
size: .
D: .
DNA: TGTGCCAGCAGCCCACTCGAGACGGGGTGGATCTCCTACAATGAGCAGTTCTTC
CDR3: CASSPLETGWISYNEQFF

V: TRBV19
J: TRBJ1-1
size: many
D: .
DNA: TGTGCCACCACGGGGGGCAGTGAAACTGAAGCTTTCTTT
CDR3: CATTGGSETEAFF

V: TRBV20-1
J: TRBJ2-5
size: many
D: .
DNA: TGCAGTGCTCCAGAGATTGGCAGGGGTCAAGAGACCCAGTACTTC
CDR3: CSAPEIGRGQETQYF

V: TRBV6-1
J: TRBJ2-2
size: many
D: .
DNA: TGTGCCAGCAGTGAAGGGGCCACAGGGTCCGGGGAGCTGTTTTTT
CDR3: CASSEGATGSGELFF

V: TRBV6-1
J: TRBJ1-1
size: many
D: .
DNA: TGTGCCAGCAGCCACGACCATAGAGCTTTCTTT
CDR3: CASSHDHRAFF

V: TRBV3-1
J: TRBJ1-4
size: many
D: .
DNA: TGTGCCAGCAGCCAAGATTCGGCCATTAATGAAAAACTGTTTTTT
CDR3: CASSQDSAINEKLFF

V: TRBV7-9
J: TRBJ2-5
size: .
D: TRBD2
DNA: TGTGCCAGCAGCTTAGGACTAGCGGGAATAGAGACCCAGTACTTC
CDR3: CASSLGLAGIETQYF

V: TRBV29-1
J: TRBJ2-2
size: many
D: TRBD1
DNA: TGCAGCGCCTTAGGGACAGGGACCTTCGGGGAGCTGTTTTTT
CDR3: CSALGTGTFGELFF

V: TRBV20-1
J: TRBJ2-2
size: .
D: TRBD2
DNA: TGCAGTGCTTTAGCGGGGAACACCGGGGAGCTGTTTTTT
CDR3: CSALAGNTGELFF

V: TRBV9
J: TRBJ2-7
size: many
D: .
DNA: TGTGCCAGCAGCACCGCAGGGATGGTACCTCTCCGGGAGCAGTACTTC
CDR3: CASSTAGMVPLREQYF

V: TRBV2
J: TRBJ2-1
size: many
D: .
DNA: TGTGCCAGCAGCCGGAGTAGTGAGTACAATGAGCAGTTCTTC
CDR3: CASSRSSEYNEQFF

V: TRBV28
J: TRBJ2-3
size: many
D: TRBD1
DNA: TGTGCCAGCGGCGTTAAACAGGGGGCGGGCACAGATACGCAGTATTTT
CDR3: CASGVKQGAGTDTQYF

V: TRBV2
J: TRBJ2-7
size: .
D: .
DNA: TGTGCCAGCGGGAGGTCGGGATCCTACGAGCAGTACTTC
CDR3: CASGRSGSYEQYF

V: TRBV2
J: TRBJ1-2
size: many
D: TRBD1
DNA: TGTGCCAGCAGACCACCCCGGGACAGACCGTATGGCTACACCTTC
CDR3: CASRPPRDRPYGYTF

V: TRBV24-1
J: TRBJ1-1
size: many
D: .
DNA: TGTGCCACCAGTGATCCGACCCCAGAATCCGCTTTCTTT
CDR3: CATSDPTPESAFF

V: TRBV7-9
J: TRBJ2-7
size: many
D: TRBD2
DNA: TGTGCCAGCAGGGCTAGCGGAAGCTCCTACGAGCAGTACTTC
CDR3: CASRASGSSYEQYF

V: TRBV6-1
J: TRBJ2-7
size: few
D: TRBD2
DNA: TGTGCCAGCAAAGGGGGTTGGCGGGGGGTTCTTTTTTGCGAGCAGTACTTC
CDR3: CASKGGWRGVLFCEQYF

V: TRBV2
J: TRBJ2-1
size: many
D: TRBD1
DNA: TGTGCCATTAACCGGGACAGGGGGAGGTATGAGCAGTTCTTC
CDR3: CAINRDRGRYEQFF

V: TRBV4-1
J: TRBJ2-2
size: few
D: .
DNA: TGCGCCAGCAGCCAAGTTGTTAAAGGGTACAGCACCGGGGAGCTGTTTTTT
CDR3: CASSQVVKGYSTGELFF

V: TRBV7-9
J: TRBJ2-1
size: .
D: .
DNA: TGTGCCAGCAGCTTAGTTCGGGAAATGAATGAGCAGTTCTTC
CDR3: CASSLVREMNEQFF

V: TRBV3-1
J: TRBJ1-1
size: many
D: .
DNA: TGTGCCAGCAGCCAAGATGCAGGAACTGAAGCTTTCTTT
CDR3: CASSQDAGTEAFF

V: TRBV5-4
J: TRBJ2-3
size: many
D: .
DNA: TGTGCCAGCAGCCATTTTTCGTCCAGAACAGATACGCAGTATTTT
CDR3: CASSHFSSRTDTQYF

V: TRBV2
J: TRBJ1-4
size: many
D: .
DNA: TGTGCCAGCAGGTTTCAGGACGGATCTAATGAAAAACTGTTTTTT
CDR3: CASRFQDGSNEKLFF

V: TRBV28
J: TRBJ2-7
size: .
D: TRBD1
DNA: TGTGCCAGCAGTCCTACGATGGGACAGTCTTCCTACGAGCAGTACTTC
CDR3: CASSPTMGQSSYEQYF

V: TRBV12-3/TRBV12-4
J: TRBJ2-5
size: many
D: .
DNA: TGTGCCAGCAGACCGACAGGACCTCAAGAGACCCAGTACTTC
CDR3: CASRPTGPQETQYF

V: TRBV13
J: TRBJ2-1
size: few
D: .
DNA: TGTGCCAGCAGCTCTTTGACCGGCCGGCATGAGCAGTTCTTC
CDR3: CASSSLTGRHEQFF

V: TRBV19
J: TRBJ2-7
size: many
D: TRBD2
DNA: TGTGCCAGTAGTAAAGAGCGGGAGGCTACCTACGAGCAGTACTTC
CDR3: CASSKEREATYEQYF

V: TRBV4-2
J: TRBJ1-5
size: few
D: .
DNA: TGTGCCAGCAGCCAAGCGGGGGGCAGCAATCAGCCCCAGCATTTT
CDR3: CASSQAGGSNQPQHF

V: TRBV6-1
J: TRBJ2-7
size: few
D: TRBD2
DNA: TGTGCCAGCAGCCGGACTAGCGGTCTTGATGAGCAGTACTTC
CDR3: CASSRTSGLDEQYF

V: TRBV7-2
J: TRBJ2-1
size: many
D: .
DNA: TGTGCCAGCAGCTCGTTCCAACTAGGGCCTGTGGATGAGCAGTTCTTC
CDR3: CASSSFQLGPVDEQFF

V: TRBV3-1
J: TRBJ1-1
size: many
D: .
DNA: TGTGCCAGCAGCCAAGTTACAGGATCTGAAGCTTTCTTT
CDR3: CASSQVTGSEAFF

V: TRBV15
J: TRBJ1-2
size: many
D: TRBD1
DNA: TGTGCCACCAGCAGAGACGGGACAGGGTATGGCTACACCTTC
CDR3: CATSRDGTGYGYTF

V: TRBV5-8
J: TRBJ2-7
size: .
D: TRBD2
DNA: TGTGCCAGCAGTAAATCGTCTAGCGGGAGGCTAAACGAGCAGTACTTC
CDR3: CASSKSSSGRLNEQYF

V: TRBV6-4
J: TRBJ1-2
size: .
D: .
DNA: TGTGCCAGCAGGGGACCGAATGGCTACACCTTC
CDR3: CASRGPNGYTF

V: TRBV29-1
J: TRBJ2-2
size: many
D: .
DNA: TGCAGCGTTGGATTTAGTGTCGTCGGGGAGCTGTTTTTT
CDR3: CSVGFSVVGELFF

V: TRBV20-1
J: TRBJ2-7
size: many
D: TRBD2
DNA: TGCAGTGCTAGACGCGGGAGAGCAACCTACGAGCAGTACTTC
CDR3: CSARRGRATYEQYF

V: TRBV7-9
J: TRBJ1-1
size: many
D: TRBD1
DNA: TGTGCCAGCAGCTTCGAATACAGGGGTGAAGCTTTCTTT
CDR3: CASSFEYRGEAFF

V: TRBV11-1
J: TRBJ2-7
size: many
D: .
DNA: TGTGCCAGCAGCTTCTACGTTGGGGAAAATGGCGAGCAGTACTTC
CDR3: CASSFYVGENGEQYF

V: TRBV2
J: TRBJ2-5
size: many
D: TRBD1
DNA: TGTGCCAGCCAGGGGGCAGGATTTGGTCGGCAAGAGACCCAGTACTTC
CDR3: CASQGAGFGRQETQYF

V: TRBV7-6
J: TRBJ2-3
size: few
D: .
DNA: TGTGCCAGCAGCTCCCGCCTCACAGATACGCAGTATTTT
CDR3: CASSSRLTDTQYF

V: TRBV7-2
J: TRBJ1-2
size: many
D: .
DNA: TGTGCCAGCAGCTCTATCATGGGAGCTAACTATGGCTACACCTTC
CDR3: CASSSIMGANYGYTF

V: TRBV6-6
J: TRBJ2-3
size: few
D: TRBD2
DNA: TGTGCCAGCAGTTACTCACTAGCGAGCACAGATACGCAGTATTTT
CDR3: CASSYSLASTDTQYF

V: TRBV6-1
J: TRBJ1-1
size: many
D: TRBD1
DNA: TGTGCCAGCAGAGCCAGGCCGACAGGGTTGAACACTGAAGCTTTCTTT
CDR3: CASRARPTGLNTEAFF

V: TRBV2
J: TRBJ1-6
size: many
D: .
DNA: TGTGCCAGCAAGTCCAGGATTATTTCACCCCTCCACTTT
CDR3: CASKSRIISPLHF

V: TRBV15
J: TRBJ1-2
size: many
D: TRBD1
DNA: TGTGCCACCAGCAGACGGAGACAGGGGTCGGGCTATGGCTACACCTTC
CDR3: CATSRRRQGSGYGYTF

V: TRBV10-3
J: TRBJ2-3
size: .
D: .
DNA: TGTGCCATCAGTGGGGCGGGAACCAGCACAGATACGCAGTATTTT
CDR3: CAISGAGTSTDTQYF

V: TRBV20-1
J: TRBJ2-7
size: many
D: TRBD1
DNA: TGCAGTGCCATGATGGGACAGTCCTACGAGCAGTACTTC
CDR3: CSAMMGQSYEQYF

V: TRBV6-1
J: TRBJ2-1
size: .
D: .
DNA: TGTGCCACCGCTGGCAAGGCAGGGAAGGGGTTCTTC
CDR3: CATAGKAGKGFF

V: TRBV18
J: TRBJ2-2
size: few
D: TRBD2
DNA: TGTGCCAGCTCACCACCGATTCTAGCGGGAGGCACCGGGGAGCTGTTTTTT
CDR3: CASSPPILAGGTGELFF

V: TRBV6-1
J: TRBJ2-5
size: many
D: .
DNA: TGTGCCAGCAGGCGCTTCGACAGCAACCAAGAGACCCAGTACTTC
CDR3: CASRRFDSNQETQYF

V: TRBV6-2/TRBV6-3
J: TRBJ1-3
size: many
D: .
DNA: TGTGCCAGCACTGCAGGGATCTCTGGAAACACCATATATTTT
CDR3: CASTAGISGNTIYF